This TCR beta chain was sequenced for a study of graft-versus-host responses after intestinal transplantation (dated by TCRdb to about 2021). The study in broad terms: Recipients received multivisceral, liver-intestinal, or isolated intestinal transplants. Of the 20 to 25 intestinal transplant recipients enrolled in the cohort, one of whom was a retransplant, 3 patients without pretransplant specimens were excluded. Every recipient was given anti-thymocyte globulin induction, followed by approximately 3 years of maintenance tacrolimus and steroids. Donor T cell macrochimerism was defined as a peak of at least 4% donor T cells among recipient peripheral blood mononuclear cells. To identify alloreactive clones, pre-transplant mixed lymphocyte reaction products were sequenced and then compared with unstimulated pre-transplant donor and recipient T cells. Rather than going through the commercial service, samples from three later patients were sequenced in-house on an Illumina MiSeq and processed with MiXCR. Graft-versus-host and host-versus-graft alloreactive T cell clones were tracked in the graft, circulation and bone marrow after intestinal transplantation using bulk TCR-beta CDR3 sequencing.

Ends trimmed: V by 4 bases, J by 2 bases; bases unmatched to a gene: 3. From the cysteine through the phenylalanine, the CDR3 covers 14 amino acids. Only the CDR3 DNA stays, 42 bases, in frame from base 1. Reading the germline V gene gives CDR1 KGHSH and CDR2 LQKENI. Library preparation was by the immunoSEQ multiplex PCR assay. For most patients, genomic DNA was isolated with the Qiagen DNeasy Blood and Tissue Kit and sent frozen to Adaptive Biotechnologies for TCR sequencing. High-throughput TCR-beta CDR3 sequencing of genomic DNA from most patients was performed by Adaptive Biotechnologies. In the paper's pipeline: Adaptive's ImmunoSEQ software supplied the TCR sequencing data for 15 to 20 patients, while MiXCR and VDJtools were used to process three other patients. CD4 versus CD8 sorting errors were corrected by removing sequences found in both subsets at a frequency ratio below 5:1. Because the origin of CDR3 nucleotide sequences shared between donor and recipient could not be assigned, those sequences were removed. At least 2-fold expansion over unstimulated cells and a minimum CFSE-low frequency of 0.002% (template counts) or 0.001% (read counts) were required for clones to be classified as alloreactive. Clones detected in sequenced pre-transplant spleen, lymph node, or MLR CFSE-low populations of the donor or recipient were defined as mappable. The cumulative frequency of alloreactive clones was calculated as a percentage of all sequences, weighted by copy number. TCRdb took over this immuneACCESS table, retaining in-frame rearrangements with V and J assigned. Such tables are incomplete; in checked studies, under half of the missing clones stem from an unresolved V gene, and the remainder is unexplained. V, J and clone size derive from that table, while D and trimming were established from the DNA sequence. The sample table holds 65,000 to 90,000 clones, of which 91% were seen once. Clones ranked in the top ten supply about 8% of the sample.

What the time point label conveys for this sample: cells obtained before transplantation from donor or recipient. CD3+CD4+ and CD3+CD8+ populations were FACS-sorted from unstimulated pre-transplant donor and recipient cells taken from spleen or lymph nodes. Results and caveats for the whole study, not just this receptor: GvH clones were found in recipient bone marrow, and some of the GvH clones appeared earlier in ileal mucosa or blood, which is consistent with an intestinal mucosal origin. Early after transplant, declines in HvG clones were associated with peak levels of circulating GvH clones. Patients with donor T cell macrochimerism had high GvH to HvG T cell clonal ratios in their allografts. The conclusions were limited by the relatively low number and heterogeneity of the intestinal transplant patients.

Worth noting for this clone: Its antigen remains unidentified. Base qualities are not at hand, and no much larger clone is one base apart.

The source was unstimulated CD8+ T cells sorted from spleen or lymph node cells, collected before transplant. The TCR sequence derives from a human donor who was the organ donor for an intestinal transplant. This chain joins TRBV18 to TRBJ2-3; 7 nucleotides in the junction match TRBD1. In nucleotide form, the sequence is TGTGCCAGCTCACTGACAGGGTACACAGATACGCAGTATTTT. Its product reads: CASSLTGYTDTQYF.